This TCR beta chain stems from a study of graft-versus-host responses after intestinal transplantation. In the study overall: Tacrolimus plus steroids were given to all recipients for 3 to 4 years, preceded by anti-thymocyte globulin induction. The study's findings and limits: GvH clones occurred in recipient marrow; some first appeared in ileum or blood.

There are 15 residues in the CDR3. V shed 5 bases and J 5 bases; nucleotides not matched to a gene: 8. Per the germline V gene, CDR1 is SGHTA and CDR2 is FQGTGA. Produced via immunoSEQ multiplex PCR; TCRdb's table is partial and in-frame only. Among roughly 89,000 clones listed, around 90% were seen once. With respect to this clone: Its specificity is not known.

V gene TRBV7-3 combines with J gene TRBJ2-1; the match to TRBD1 covers 8 bases. This TCR derives from a human donor who received an intestinal transplant. The sequences come from unstimulated CD4+ T cells sorted from spleen or lymph node cells, collected before intestinal transplant. The DNA of the CDR3 is TGTGCCAGCAGCCCGGACAGGGCGCGAAACAATGAGCAGTTCTTC. Amino acid sequence: CASSPDRARNNEQFF.